This TCR beta chain emerged from a study of beta chain features in type 1 diabetes. Study-level points and caveats: Patients' naive, central memory and regulatory TCRB repertoires appeared more alike than those of healthy donors. Type 1 diabetes patients had moderately but significantly shorter TCRB CDR3s in all four CD4+ subsets. Equally in patients and controls, shorter templates might have been favored by PCR.

In its sample, this clone was seen a few times. Antigen specificity is unknown. Expressed TCRB transcripts got sequenced, as all isolated RNA was reverse transcribed. Profiled with immunoSEQ multiplex PCR; TCRdb holds only in-frame clones, not every one. The sample lists some 370,000 clones, around 10% occurring once. Losses at the gene ends were 5 bases for V and 5 bases for J; bases not matched to a gene: 5. This CDR3 spans 13 amino acids. Germline loops: CDR1 MNHEY, CDR2 SMNVEV (reference sequence). One heparinised blood draw, averaging about 120 mL, came from each donor. This clonotype was obtained from a man between 25 and 39 years old with type 1 diabetes. The genes are TRBV27 and TRBJ2-5, with 7 bases fitting TRBD1. The sequenced material came from central memory CD4+ T cells from blood. This CDR3 is CASSGQAGETQYF. The CDR3 DNA reads TGTGCCAGCAGTGGACAGGCTGGGGAGACCCAGTACTTC.